The clone carrying this T cell receptor beta chain was seen more than once but under ten times. V shed 6 bases and J shed 0 bases, with 8 bases lying between them. Germline CDR1 is DFQATT and CDR2 is SNEGSKA (reference sequence). The CDR3 covers 12 residues. For the second PCR, which ran for 7 to 11 cycles, a sample-barcoded 5' primer and a J-beta primer mix were used. TCRdb re-called the 5' RACE reads through MiXCR, storing one row per CDR3 protein. This table has around 780,000 distinct CDR3 sequences, roughly 56% appearing once. The record originates from a study of blood T cells in healthy people across ages.

The receptor comes from a man aged 40-49 years in good health. The rearrangement joins TRBV20-1 to TRBJ1-1; no firm D call. Specimen: blood. The CDR3 region is CSASGLNTEAFF. For the CDR3, the DNA is TGCAGTGCCTCTGGTTTGAACACTGAAGCTTTCTTT.